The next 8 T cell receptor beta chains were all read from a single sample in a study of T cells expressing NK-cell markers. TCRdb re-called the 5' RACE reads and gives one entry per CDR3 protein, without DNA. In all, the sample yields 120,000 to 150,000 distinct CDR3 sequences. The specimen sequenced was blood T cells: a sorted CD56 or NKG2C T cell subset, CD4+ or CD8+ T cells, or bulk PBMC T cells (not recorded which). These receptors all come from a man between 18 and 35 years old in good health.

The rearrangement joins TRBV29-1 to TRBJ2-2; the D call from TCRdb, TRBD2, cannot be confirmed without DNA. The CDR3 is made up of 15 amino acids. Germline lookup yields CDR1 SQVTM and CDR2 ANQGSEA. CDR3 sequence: CSAGLLVGNTGELFF.

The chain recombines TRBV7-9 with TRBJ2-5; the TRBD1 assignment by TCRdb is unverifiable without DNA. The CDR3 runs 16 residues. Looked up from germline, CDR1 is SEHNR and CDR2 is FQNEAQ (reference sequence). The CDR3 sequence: CASSSTLTLYQETQYF.

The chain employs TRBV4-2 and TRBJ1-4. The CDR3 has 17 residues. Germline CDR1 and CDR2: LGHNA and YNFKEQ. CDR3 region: CASSPSPTGRTNEKLFF.

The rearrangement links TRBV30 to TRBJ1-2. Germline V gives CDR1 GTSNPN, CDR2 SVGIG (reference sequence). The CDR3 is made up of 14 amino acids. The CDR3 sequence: CAWKLLRLEDGYTF.

CDR3: CSARDRDGLAETGELFF. V gene TRBV20-1 combines with J gene TRBJ2-2; the TCRdb call, TRBD2, lacks DNA for checking. The germline V gene encodes CDR1 DFQATT and CDR2 SNEGSKA (reference sequence). This CDR3 comprises 17 residues.

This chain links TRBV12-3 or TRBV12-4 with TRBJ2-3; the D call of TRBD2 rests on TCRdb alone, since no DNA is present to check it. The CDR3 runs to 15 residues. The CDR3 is CASTLAGGHSDTQYF.

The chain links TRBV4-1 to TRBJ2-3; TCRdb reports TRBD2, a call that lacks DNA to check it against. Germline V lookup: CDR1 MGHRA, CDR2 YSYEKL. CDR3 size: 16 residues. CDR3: CASSPGGFGREVTQYF.

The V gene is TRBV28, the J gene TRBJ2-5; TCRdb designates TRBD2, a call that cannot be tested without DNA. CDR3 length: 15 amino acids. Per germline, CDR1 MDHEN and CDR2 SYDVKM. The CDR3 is CASPPLAGEFGTQYF. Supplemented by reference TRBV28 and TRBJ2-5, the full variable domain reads DVKVTQSSRYLVKRTGEKVFLECVQDMDHENMFWYRQDPGLGLRLIYFSYDVKMKEKGDIPEGYSVSREKKERFSLILESASTNQTSMYLCASPPLAGEFGTQYFGPGTRLLVL.